A selection of T cell receptor beta chains follows, all from one sample in a study of cytomegalovirus exposure and HLA in healthy donors. Method: immunoSEQ multiplex PCR; TCRdb's copy keeps in-frame clones and lacks some. Found here are tens of thousands of clones; the top ten clones hold about 4%. Specimen: PBMCs. Every receptor here comes from a female donor in good health and CMV-seropositive. CDR3s include the opening cysteine and the closing phenylalanine or tryptophan. D genes are given only for firm matches.

J gene	D gene	V gene	CDR3 protein	CDR3 DNA
TRBJ2-2	TRBD1	TRBV5-1	CASSDGPGQANTGELFF	TGCGCCAGCAGCGATGGCCCGGGACAGGCGAACACCGGGGAGCTGTTTTTT
TRBJ1-2	-	TRBV6-4	CASSDSSRVNYGYTF	TGTGCCAGCAGTGACTCGAGCAGGGTTAACTATGGCTACACCTTC
TRBJ2-4	TRBD1	TRBV6-5	CASSYSGDRILNIQYF	TGTGCCAGCAGTTACTCGGGGGACAGAATCCTCAACATTCAGTACTTC
TRBJ2-3	-	TRBV14	CASSQRGVSDTQYF	TGTGCCAGCAGCCAACGGGGAGTGTCGGATACGCAGTATTTT
TRBJ2-2	-	TRBV5-6	CASSWDNRNTGELFF	TGTGCCAGCAGCTGGGACAACCGAAACACCGGGGAGCTGTTTTTT
TRBJ2-1	TRBD2	TRBV10-3	CATRGDSGEYNEQFF	TGTGCCACGAGAGGAGACAGCGGGGAATACAATGAGCAGTTCTTC
TRBJ1-5	-	TRBV18	CASAPRGGASNQPQHF	TGTGCCAGCGCACCACGGGGGGGGGCAAGCAATCAGCCCCAGCATTTT
TRBJ2-5	-	TRBV6-1	CASSETGSPSGETQYF	TGTGCCAGCAGTGAGACAGGATCTCCCAGCGGAGAGACCCAGTACTTC
TRBJ2-7	-	TRBV28	CASSFVTWAGDRYEQYF	TGTGCCAGCAGTTTCGTAACTTGGGCAGGGGATCGCTACGAGCAGTACTTC
TRBJ1-2	-	TRBV13	CASSLPPGAGYTF	TGTGCCAGCAGCTTACCCCCAGGGGCTGGCTACACCTTC
TRBJ2-7	-	TRBV6-1	CASSEDHTLSSYEQYF	TGTGCCAGCAGTGAAGATCACACCTTAAGCTCCTACGAGCAGTACTTC
TRBJ2-4	TRBD1	TRBV6-6	CASSPGQKNIQYF	TGTGCCAGCAGTCCGGGACAGAAAAACATTCAGTACTTC
TRBJ1-5	TRBD1	TRBV19	CASSIRQGNQPQHF	TGTGCCAGTAGTATAAGACAGGGAAATCAGCCCCAGCATTTT
TRBJ1-5	-	TRBV18	CASSPGAGDQPQHF	TGTGCCAGCTCACCAGGGGCAGGGGATCAGCCCCAGCATTTT
TRBJ2-7	-	TRBV9	CASSAGSRSPSYEQYF	TGTGCCAGCAGCGCCGGATCGCGGTCCCCCTCCTACGAGCAGTACTTC
TRBJ2-7	TRBD2	TRBV19	CATPTSGSKGSCYEQYF	TGTGCCACCCCGACTAGCGGGAGTAAGGGATCGTGTTACGAGCAGTACTTC
TRBJ1-5	TRBD1	TRBV25-1	CASSDGGGFQPQHF	TGTGCCAGCAGTGACGGAGGGGGCTTTCAGCCCCAGCATTTT
TRBJ2-3	-	TRBV6-5	CASSRDFTDTQYF	TGTGCCAGCTCCCGGGACTTTACAGATACGCAGTATTTT
TRBJ1-2	-	TRBV4-1	CASSQDSGVGGYTF	TGCGCCAGCAGCCAAGATTCAGGGGTAGGTGGCTACACCTTC
TRBJ2-3	-	TRBV6-5	CASSTPPGYTQYF	TGTGCCAGCAGTACGCCCCCAGGCTATACGCAGTATTTT
TRBJ1-5	-	TRBV19	CASSIVQTENQPQHF	TGTGCCAGTAGTATAGTCCAGACAGAGAATCAGCCCCAGCATTTT
TRBJ2-7	TRBD2	TRBV19	CASSRTSGVPYEQYF	TGTGCCAGTAGTAGGACTAGCGGGGTCCCCTACGAGCAGTACTTC
TRBJ2-2	-	TRBV5-5	CASSLVGGNTGELFF	TGTGCCAGCAGCTTGGTAGGAGGAAACACCGGGGAGCTGTTTTTT
TRBJ2-7	-	TRBV4-1	CASSQDLYGTTGQDEQYF	TGCGCCAGCAGCCAAGATCTTTATGGGACAACCGGTCAGGACGAGCAGTACTTC
TRBJ2-1	-	TRBV29-1	CSAEHTSGGPYNEQFF	TGCAGCGCAGAACATACCTCAGGAGGACCGTACAATGAGCAGTTCTTC
TRBJ1-5	-	TRBV12-5	CASGSSTGNNQPQHF	TGTGCTAGTGGTTCATCAACAGGTAACAATCAGCCCCAGCATTTT
TRBJ2-7	-	TRBV7-9	CASSSADINAGEQYF	TGTGCCAGCAGCTCGGCGGATATCAATGCGGGCGAGCAGTACTTC
TRBJ2-7	-	TRBV29-1	CSDEKRESYEQYF	TGCAGCGACGAAAAACGGGAATCCTACGAGCAGTACTTC
TRBJ2-3	TRBD1	TRBV5-1	CASRDRESDTQYF	TGCGCCAGCAGGGACAGGGAGTCAGATACGCAGTATTTT
TRBJ1-4	TRBD1	TRBV28	CASTGGTETNEKLFF	TGTGCCAGCACAGGGGGGACTGAAACTAATGAAAAACTGTTTTTT
TRBJ2-3	TRBD2	TRBV6-5	CASSYLTSENTDTQYF	TGTGCCAGCAGTTATTTGACTAGCGAGAACACAGATACGCAGTATTTT
TRBJ2-7	-	TRBV25-1	CASSELGQSRSYEQYF	TGTGCCAGCAGTGAACTGGGGCAGTCTCGCTCCTACGAGCAGTACTTC
TRBJ1-5	-	TRBV6-5	CASSYSILSNQHQHF	TGTGCCAGCAGTTACTCGATTCTTAGCAATCAGCACCAGCATTTT
TRBJ2-1	TRBD2	TRBV7-3	CASSLGVGLAGSYNEQFF	TGTGCCAGCAGCTTAGGTGTCGGACTAGCGGGGTCCTACAATGAGCAGTTCTTC
TRBJ1-2	-	TRBV7-9	CASSLDSNYGYTF	TGTGCCAGCAGCTTAGACAGTAACTATGGCTACACCTTC
TRBJ1-2	-	TRBV5-1	CASSLVGQQYGYTF	TGCGCCAGCAGCTTGGTGGGCCAGCAATATGGCTACACCTTC
TRBJ2-7	TRBD1	TRBV4-1	CASSQPGTGNYEQYF	TGCGCCAGCAGCCAACCCGGGACAGGGAACTACGAGCAGTACTTC
TRBJ1-4	-	TRBV11-1	CASSYDRDTGRRSNEKLFF	TGTGCCAGCAGCTACGACCGGGACACCGGGAGGCGTTCTAATGAAAAACTGTTTTTT
TRBJ1-2	TRBD1	TRBV19	CASSVETGHVGYGYTF	TGTGCCAGTAGTGTCGAGACAGGGCACGTCGGCTATGGCTACACCTTC
TRBJ1-2	TRBD1	TRBV7-2	CASSFDRDYGYTF	TGTGCCAGCAGCTTCGACAGGGACTATGGCTACACCTTC
TRBJ2-5	TRBD1	TRBV19	CASRRQGASQETQYF	TGTGCCAGTAGACGACAGGGGGCGAGCCAAGAGACCCAGTACTTC
TRBJ1-2	TRBD1	TRBV28	CASWYPGQGAGYTF	TGTGCCAGCTGGTACCCGGGACAGGGAGCTGGCTACACCTTC
TRBJ2-1	TRBD2	TRBV9	CASSLGTRSYNEQFF	TGTGCCAGCAGCCTAGGGACTAGGTCCTACAATGAGCAGTTCTTC
TRBJ1-2	-	TRBV29-1	CSVEVGGPNYGYTF	TGCAGCGTTGAAGTGGGGGGGCCTAACTATGGCTACACCTTC
TRBJ2-7	TRBD2	TRBV11-2	CASSRLAGGLDEQYF	TGTGCCAGCAGCCGACTAGCGGGGGGGCTCGACGAGCAGTACTTC
TRBJ1-2	-	TRBV7-2	CASSLASGEYGYTF	TGTGCCAGCAGCTTAGCGAGCGGGGAATATGGCTACACCTTC